This TCR beta chain is drawn from a study of beta chain features in type 1 diabetes. General observations from the study: Type 1 diabetes patients had TCRB CDR3s that were shorter (moderately but significantly so) in all four CD4+ subsets.

Germline V gene lookup returns CDR1 GTSNPN and CDR2 SVGIG (reference sequence). V was cut by 0 bases and J by 9 bases, with 12 bases left in between. The CDR3 length is 13 residues. Reverse transcription of all isolated RNA meant that expressed TCRB transcripts were sequenced. The data were produced by immunoSEQ multiplex PCR, yet TCRdb's version contains in-frame clones alone and is incomplete. Altogether roughly 700,000 clones are present, roughly an eighth being singletons, with the ten largest covering approximately 0.022%. Regarding this clone: Its antigen is currently unknown.

Material for sequencing was naive CD4+ T cells from blood. The sequence derives from a man younger than 35 with type 1 diabetes. The chain is built from TRBV30 and TRBJ1-5, with D perhaps matching TRBD1 (6 bases). DNA for the CDR3: TGTGCCTGGAGTGTATCTGGGGACACGCCCCAGCATTTT. It encodes CAWSVSGDTPQHF.